The clone carrying this TCR beta chain was counted many times. Its cognate antigen is unknown. The data derive from a study of T cells in Graves' hyperthyroidism and ophthalmopathy. V shed 5 bases and J shed 6 bases, with 16 bases lying between them. Germline CDR1 and CDR2: GTSNPN and SVGIG (reference sequence). This CDR3 spans 13 amino acids. RNA transcripts provided the source from which TCR beta CDR3 regions were amplified. TCR CDR3 underwent first-round RT-PCR with the HTBI primer set. MiXCR was run by TCRdb on the multiplex PCR reads, yielding one entry per CDR3 protein. Among about 290,000 distinct CDR3 sequences listed, about an eighth were seen once. Orbital computed tomography and thyroid ultrasound, together with serum TRAb and thyroxine and clinical symptoms, were used for diagnoses. Blood was sampled at initial diagnosis of hyperthyroidism, prior to onset of any ophthalmopathy symptoms. Fresh peripheral blood, approximately 10 ml, was the source of the PBMCs.

Whole-study findings and limits: Most clonotypes that expanded in the thyroid above 0.001 also showed up in blood.

The rearrangement links TRBV30 to TRBJ2-5; D is ambiguous. The clonotype comes from a woman aged 25 to 39 with Graves' hyperthyroidism that later progressed to Graves' ophthalmopathy. The material sequenced was blood. DNA for the CDR3: TGTGCCTGGGTTTCACAGCCAAGCCAGACCCAGTACTTC. Translation gives CAWVSQPSQTQYF.